This T cell receptor beta chain was sequenced in a study of T cells in Graves' hyperthyroidism and ophthalmopathy. This clonotype was recorded many times. Its specificity is not known. Every diagnosis used clinical symptoms, serum thyroxine and TRAb, thyroid ultrasound and orbital computed tomography. Study-level results: Ophthalmopathy was distinguished from stable hyperthyroidism by 13 V-J signatures.

The CDR3 extends over 13 amino acids. Per the germline V gene, CDR1 is MDHEN and CDR2 is SYDVKM. V gave up 6 bases and J gave up 5 bases, with 13 bases separating them. RNA transcripts yielded amplified TCR beta CDR3 regions. First-round RT-PCR with HTBI primers amplified the TCR CDR3 region. A single record per CDR3 protein comes from TCRdb applying MiXCR to the multiplex PCR reads. The table shows hundreds of thousands of distinct CDR3 sequences, with roughly 15% occurring only once. V usage is TRBV28 and J usage is TRBJ1-2; possible D gene TRBD1, 6 bases. The origin of this receptor is a woman in her thirties or forties with Graves' ophthalmopathy. Sequences were obtained from blood. The CDR3 DNA reads TGTGCCAGCAGCTCAAACAGGGATTATGGCTACACCTTC. Translation gives CASSSNRDYGYTF.